The source of this T cell receptor (beta chain) is a study of blood T cell repertoires in COVID-19. Study as a whole: Acute-phase and convalescent COVID-19 samples originated in the United States, Italy and Spain. The analysed material was cDNA or gDNA that came from T cells, B-cell-depleted T cells, or PBMCs.

Per germline, CDR1 SQVTM and CDR2 ANQGSEA. V lost 4 bases, J lost 2 bases, and 15 bases lay in between. The CDR3 covers 15 residues. The method was immunoSEQ multiplex PCR; TCRdb's version includes in-frame clones alone and lacks a portion of them. Found here are over 350,000 clones, 75% to 90% of them singletons; the top ten hold 1.4%. V is TRBV29-1 and J is TRBJ1-5, with D possibly being TRBD1 (6 bases). The sample taken for sequencing was peripheral blood. This TCR derives from a young woman with active or convalescent COVID-19. The CDR3 loop reads CSVVSGAGGNQPQHF. CDR3 in DNA: TGCAGCGTTGTTTCTGGGGCAGGGGGCAATCAGCCCCAGCATTTT. Drawing the rest from reference TRBV29-1 and TRBJ1-5, the complete variable domain is SAVISQKPSRDICQRGTSLTIQCQVDSQVTMMFWYRQQPGQSLTLIATANQGSEATYESGFVIDKFPISRPNLTFSTLTVSNMSPEDSSIYLCSVVSGAGGNQPQHFGDGTRLSIL.